Listed below are T cell receptor beta chains from one sample, sequenced in a study of T cells after yellow fever vaccination. One entry per CDR3 protein results from TCRdb running MiXCR on the 5' RACE reads. The table shows about 360,000 distinct CDR3 sequences, with about 6.2% occurring only once. Sequences were derived from PBMCs, sampled 5 days after the yellow fever booster vaccination. All receptors come from a man aged 30-40 years who received the YFV17D yellow fever vaccine. CDR3s include the opening cysteine and the closing phenylalanine or tryptophan. A D gene is named only where the DNA matches it firmly. A row's size may be missing; if present it is once, few, many or a size class.

-	many	TRBJ2-2	TRBV7-8	TGTGCCAGCAGCCCCGGCGGCGGGGAGCTGTTTTTT	CASSPGGGELFF
TRBD2	few	TRBJ2-1	TRBV30	TGTGCCTGGAGTGACAGCGGGCGGGAGAGGCTGAGCTCCTACAATGAGCAGTTCTTC	CAWSDSGRERLSSYNEQFF
TRBD2	-	TRBJ2-3	TRBV4-3	TGCGCCAGCAGCCAAGAAGGCGGGGGGGCCATTAGCACAGATACGCAGTATTTT	CASSQEGGGAISTDTQYF
-	few	TRBJ2-5	TRBV3-1	TGTGCCAGCAGCCAAGAAGGTGTTCTAGCGTCGCAAGAGACCCAGTACTTC	CASSQEGVLASQETQYF
-	-	TRBJ2-3	TRBV6-5	TGTGCCAGCAGTTCTTCATCGGATACGCAGTATTTT	CASSSSSDTQYF
-	-	TRBJ1-1	TRBV30	TGTGCCTGGAGCAAAGGTGGGGCGGTGGTAACTGAAGCTTTCTTT	CAWSKGGAVVTEAFF
-	few	TRBJ2-7	TRBV20-1	TGCAGTGCCATACGGGACACCCACTCCTACGAGCAGTACTTC	CSAIRDTHSYEQYF
-	-	TRBJ2-3	TRBV7-2	TGTGCCAGCAGGAGACAGCGAAGCACAGATACGCAGTATTTT	CASRRQRSTDTQYF
TRBD1	few	TRBJ1-5	TRBV9	TGTGCCAGCAGCGTAGATGCGACAGGGGATGGTCAGCCCCAGCATTTT	CASSVDATGDGQPQHF
-	-	TRBJ2-1	TRBV7-6	TGTGCCAGCAGAACATCCACAGCTGAGCAGTTCTTC	CASRTSTAEQFF
-	many	TRBJ2-1	TRBV7-2	TGTGCCAGCAGCCCAGCCGGAACTTACAATGAGCAGTTCTTC	CASSPAGTYNEQFF
-	-	TRBJ2-7	TRBV5-5	TGTGCCAGCGGCTCGGAGGTCCTCTACGAGCAGTACTTC	CASGSEVLYEQYF
-	few	TRBJ2-3	TRBV27	TGTGCCAGCAGTTTTCGTAGCGCAGATACGCAGTATTTT	CASSFRSADTQYF
TRBD1	-	TRBJ2-3	TRBV10-3	TGTGCCGTTCGACAGGGTCCGGGCACAGATACGCAGTATTTT	CAVRQGPGTDTQYF
-	-	TRBJ2-2	TRBV7-2	TGTGCCAGCAGCTCCTCCCAGCGGGTCCCGAACACCGGGGAGCTGTTTTTT	CASSSSQRVPNTGELFF
-	-	TRBJ2-1	TRBV9	TGTGCCAGCAGCGTAGAGGCCAGCTCCTACAATGAGCAGTTCTTC	CASSVEASSYNEQFF
TRBD2	many	TRBJ2-7	TRBV10-3	TGTGCCATCAGTCCCCCGGGGAGGGACGAGCAGTACTTC	CAISPPGRDEQYF
-	many	TRBJ2-7	TRBV29-1	TGCAGCTCCAGCCTGGGCTACGAGCAGTACTTC	CSSSLGYEQYF
-	many	TRBJ1-1	TRBV4-2	TGTGCCAGCAGCCAAGATTTAAATGAAGCTTTCTTT	CASSQDLNEAFF
TRBD1	-	TRBJ1-4	TRBV5-1	TGCGCCAGCGGGACAGGAGCCCCTGCAACTAATGAAAAACTGTTTTTT	CASGTGAPATNEKLFF
TRBD1	few	TRBJ1-1	TRBV28	TGTGCCAGCAGTTCACCGGGACAGCTACGTCAGAACACTGAAGCTTTCTTT	CASSSPGQLRQNTEAFF
-	many	TRBJ2-5	TRBV20-1	TGCAGTGCCCATGTTGGGGCGGGGGAGACCCAGTACTTC	CSAHVGAGETQYF
-	few	TRBJ2-2	TRBV7-8	TGTGCCAGCAGCCAACGGATCTCCCAGAACACCGGGGAGCTGTTTTTT	CASSQRISQNTGELFF
-	many	TRBJ1-2	TRBV5-5	TGTGCCAGCAGCTTGCATCAGGCGTCTAACTATGGCTACACCTTC	CASSLHQASNYGYTF
TRBD2	many	TRBJ2-1	TRBV28	TGTGCCAGCAGCGACCCACTAGCGTCAAATGAGCAGTTCTTC	CASSDPLASNEQFF
TRBD2	-	TRBJ2-7	TRBV28	TGTGCCAGCAGTTTACCCCACGGGAGGGCTAGCAACGAGCAGTACTTC	CASSLPHGRASNEQYF
TRBD2	many	TRBJ2-3	TRBV7-8	TGTGCCAGCCGGAGGGGCGGGGGTATCACAGATACGCAGTATTTT	CASRRGGGITDTQYF
-	few	TRBJ2-5	TRBV21-1	TGTGCCAGCAGCAAAGGGACTAGCGGGGCACAGTGGGTTAGGGGGACCCAGTACTTC	CASSKGTSGAQWVRGTQYF
-	-	TRBJ2-1	TRBV6-2/TRBV6-3	TGTGCCAGCAGTCCTCGTTCCTACAATGAGCAGTTCTTC	CASSPRSYNEQFF
-	-	TRBJ2-5	TRBV5-5	TGTGCCAGCAGCTGGGTGACTAACGAGCCGCAAGAGACCCAGTACTTC	CASSWVTNEPQETQYF
-	many	TRBJ2-3	TRBV4-3	TGCGCCAGCAGCCATGCGCGGGGATCAGATACGCAGTATTTT	CASSHARGSDTQYF
-	many	TRBJ2-2	TRBV3-1	TGTGCCAGCAGCCAAGTAATCGGCTCCGGGGAGCTGTTTTTT	CASSQVIGSGELFF
-	-	TRBJ2-7	TRBV15	TGTGCCACCAGCGGACCATCGGGTGACGAGCAGTACTTC	CATSGPSGDEQYF
TRBD1	many	TRBJ2-7	TRBV4-3	TGCGCCAGCAGCTACCGGGACAGAGACTACGAGCAGTACTTC	CASSYRDRDYEQYF
TRBD2	few	TRBJ2-1	TRBV14	TGTGCCAGCAGCGCGGGACTAGCGAATAATGAGCAGTTCTTC	CASSAGLANNEQFF
-	-	TRBJ1-2	TRBV27	TGTGCCAGCAGTCCGACAGGAGGTTATAACTATGGCTACACCTTC	CASSPTGGYNYGYTF
-	-	TRBJ2-1	TRBV3-1	TGTGCCAGCAGCCCACGGAGTAGTCGAAATGAGCAGTTCTTC	CASSPRSSRNEQFF
-	few	TRBJ1-1	TRBV14	TGTGCCAGCAGACCCTCCGGGGGCGGCATGAACACTGAAGCTTTCTTT	CASRPSGGGMNTEAFF
TRBD2	-	TRBJ2-1	TRBV27	TGTGCCAGCAGTCCAAGCGGGAGAGGCTACAATGAGCAGTTCTTC	CASSPSGRGYNEQFF
-	many	TRBJ2-3	TRBV10-1	TGCGCCAGCAGTGAACGGAGCACAGATACGCAGTATTTT	CASSERSTDTQYF
-	few	TRBJ1-2	TRBV20-1	TGCAGTGCTAAAGACGGACGTAACTATGGCTACACCTTC	CSAKDGRNYGYTF
TRBD2	many	TRBJ2-7	TRBV4-3	TGCGCCAGCAGCCAAAGCCGACTAGCGGGAACCTACGAGCAGTACTTC	CASSQSRLAGTYEQYF
-	few	TRBJ1-4	TRBV12-3/TRBV12-4	TGTGCCAGCAGATCGCAGGGAAGCCGGGAAAAACTGTTTTTT	CASRSQGSREKLFF
-	many	TRBJ2-7	TRBV7-2	TGTGCCAGCAGCCTCCCCCCCATAAGGGAGCAGTACTTC	CASSLPPIREQYF
-	few	TRBJ1-3	TRBV5-5	TGTGCCAGCAGGACGACACCATCCTCTGGAAACACCATATATTTT	CASRTTPSSGNTIYF
-	many	TRBJ1-5	TRBV7-2	TGTGCCAGCAGCTTAGATAACAATCAGCCCCAGCATTTT	CASSLDNNQPQHF
-	many	TRBJ2-3	TRBV5-1	TGCGCCAGCAGCTTGGCGGCGCCCCGTGGCACAGATACGCAGTATTTT	CASSLAAPRGTDTQYF
-	many	TRBJ2-2	TRBV20-1	TGCAGTGCCCCCGCTCAAGAGGTGAACACCGGGGAGCTGTTTTTT	CSAPAQEVNTGELFF
-	many	TRBJ2-1	TRBV7-2	TGTGCCAGCAGCTTAAGGGGTGGGGTCTCCTACAATGAGCAGTTCTTC	CASSLRGGVSYNEQFF
TRBD2	many	TRBJ2-1	TRBV11-2	TGTGCCAGCAGCCTACTGTCGGGAGGGCCAGTCAATGAGCAGTTCTTC	CASSLLSGGPVNEQFF
-	few	TRBJ1-2	TRBV12-3/TRBV12-4	TGTGCCAGCAGTTCCAGGTCCTGGGGCTATGGCTACACCTTC	CASSSRSWGYGYTF
-	-	TRBJ2-5	TRBV7-2	TGTGCCAGCAGTCCTGTGGTCCGTGAGACCCAGTACTTC	CASSPVVRETQYF
-	many	TRBJ2-6	TRBV7-8	TGTGCCAGCAGCCCCGCAAGTTGGGGTGACTCTGGGGCCAACGTCCTGACTTTC	CASSPASWGDSGANVLTF
-	-	TRBJ2-2	TRBV15	TGTGCCTCCCGTCCAGCGGCTACCGGGGAGATGTTTTTT	CASRPAATGEMFF
TRBD2	many	TRBJ2-1	TRBV7-2	TGTGCCAGCAGCTTAGCTCGGGCTAGCGGGAGTTGGTATGAGCAGTTCTTC	CASSLARASGSWYEQFF
TRBD1	few	TRBJ2-1	TRBV7-9	TGTGCCAGCAGCCAGGGACAGGGGATCGGGAATGAGCAGTTCTTC	CASSQGQGIGNEQFF
-	-	TRBJ2-5	TRBV30	TGTGCCTGGGATGGCCTGGGAGAGACCCAGTACTTC	CAWDGLGETQYF
-	-	TRBJ1-1	TRBV30	TGTGCCTGCACCCAGGATTCCTTGGCCACTGAAGCTTTCTTT	CACTQDSLATEAFF
-	-	TRBJ1-1	TRBV7-3	TGTGCCAGCAGCCCCGGGTCGGGGGGCAGGACTGAAGCTTTCTTT	CASSPGSGGRTEAFF
-	many	TRBJ2-2	TRBV7-2	TGTGCCAGCAGCGCCAATCTGGGAGTCGGGGAGCTGTTTTTT	CASSANLGVGELFF